The present TCR beta chain was sequenced within a study of neurological immune-mediated disorders. Findings and limits, study-wide: HTLV-1-associated myelopathy led in TCR clonal expansion, while multiple sclerosis ranked lowest, below healthy controls.

The CDR3 totals 14 residues. The junction had 5 bases not matched to a gene; V was cut back by 5 bases and J by 10 bases. Germline CDR1 and CDR2: SEHNR and FQNEAQ (reference sequence). A 10-nucleotide random UMI tagged transcripts in template-switch 5'RACE cDNA synthesis. TCRdb itself ran the 5' RACE reads through MiXCR, one entry per CDR3 protein. The data show roughly 10,000 distinct CDR3 sequences, about 23% seen once. The study built sorted libraries from 1 million CD4+ or CD8+ T cells. This clonotype was found many times. No antigen is known for it. Input material: CD8+ T cells from blood. The TCR originated in a woman between 40 and 55 years old with multiple sclerosis. V and J are TRBV7-9 and TRBJ1-6; 10 bases are shared with TRBD1. The CDR3 reads CASSRQGARSPLHF. The CDR3, as DNA: TGTGCCAGCAGCCGACAGGGGGCGCGATCACCCCTCCACTTT.